The T cell receptor (beta chain) described here comes from a study of T cells after yellow fever vaccination. Study-wide background: Any fraction with a low cell number was prepared using SMART-Seq v4 Ultra Low Input. Findings and limits, study-wide: The CD4 and CD8 compartments had a small share of their clonotypes in common. Abundant clonotypes from the bulk population could contaminate FACS-sorted repertoires.

This clonotype was seen at least ten times. 5'RACE template switching produced TCR cDNA carrying a universal primer site and UMIs. One entry per CDR3 protein, called by TCRdb with MiXCR from the 5' RACE reads. The sample carries some 4,600 distinct CDR3 sequences, 7.5% to 9.5% recorded once. The CDR3 covers 18 residues. Trimming took off 1 base at V and 3 bases at J, with 19 bases between the two ends. Germline lookup yields CDR1 SQVTM and CDR2 ANQGSEA. The clonotype was recovered from a man aged 18 to 30 who received the YFV17D yellow fever vaccine. The source material was PBMCs, either bulk or a sorted T-cell subset (CD4+, CD8+, memory, or dextramer-sorted; not recorded which), sampled about 49 days after the first yellow fever vaccination. The chain joins TRBV29-1 to TRBJ2-6; possible D gene TRBD1, 6 bases. This chain's CDR3 is CSVEVPGATFGGANVLTF. The CDR3 coding sequence is TGCAGCGTTGAAGTTCCAGGGGCGACCTTTGGTGGGGCCAACGTCCTGACTTTC. Together with reference TRBV29-1 and TRBJ2-6, the CDR3 gives the full variable domain: SAVISQKPSRDICQRGTSLTIQCQVDSQVTMMFWYRQQPGQSLTLIATANQGSEATYESGFVIDKFPISRPNLTFSTLTVSNMSPEDSSIYLCSVEVPGATFGGANVLTFGAGSRLTVL.